The 2 T cell receptor beta chains in this list originate from one sample, sequenced in a study of radiotherapy plus CTLA-4 blockade in lung cancer. The protocol was immunoSEQ multiplex PCR, while the TCRdb copy is restricted to in-frame clones and leaves out a portion. The data hold about 80,000 clones, with around 87% observed a single time. The sample in question was peripheral blood, obtained from a patient treated with radiotherapy plus ipilimumab. These receptors were obtained from a human donor with non-small cell lung cancer who had stable disease on radiotherapy plus ipilimumab.

Remarks on this clone: This same CDR3 is encoded by further DNA sequences in the sample. The chain carries TRBV30 and TRBJ2-7, with D perhaps matching TRBD1 or TRBD2 (6 bases each). The V gene lost 4 bases and the J gene lost 4 bases, with 11 bases spanning the gap. This CDR3 comprises 12 residues. Per germline, CDR1 GTSNPN and CDR2 SVGIG (reference sequence). The CDR3 sequence is CAWTGGGYEQYF. As DNA, the CDR3 is TGTGCCTGGACCGGGGGCGGTTACGAGCAGTACTTC.

The chain couples TRBV7-3 to TRBJ2-7; D is perhaps TRBD2 (6 bases). V lost 4 bases, J lost 6 bases, and 16 bases lay in between. CDR1 and CDR2 from the germline V gene are SGHTA and FQGTGA. The CDR3 runs 14 residues. The CDR3 coding sequence is TGTGCCAGCAGCTCGGGCCCCGCAGCGGGCGAGCAGTACTTC. Translating gives CASSSGPAAGEQYF. The full variable domain, in which reference TRBV7-3 and TRBJ2-7 provide the parts outside the CDR3, is GAGVSQTPSNKVTEKGKYVELRCDPISGHTALYWYRQSLGQGPEFLIYFQGTGAADDSGLPNDRFFAVRPEGSVSTLKIQRTERGDSAVYLCASSSGPAAGEQYFGPGTRLTVT.